The clone carrying this T cell receptor (beta chain) was recorded at least ten times. Its antigen is not known. One entry per CDR3 protein results from TCRdb running MiXCR on the reads. The table lists about 360,000 distinct CDR3 sequences, around a sixth of them singletons. V lost 6 bases, J lost 4 bases, and 9 bases lay in between. This CDR3 contains 12 residues. The entry originates in a study of T cell repertoires in cytomegalovirus infection. Points from the study as a whole: Based on cumulative public TCR beta family frequency, carriers of CMV plus the relevant HLA were identified. HLA-C-restricted CMV clonotypes gave the most frequent clonotype in two of eight donors.

This sequence joins TRBV12-3 or TRBV12-4 and TRBJ2-5; D unclear. What was sequenced was PBMCs. This TCR came from a human donor in good health (CMV status not recorded). Some clones in this sample may be carry-over from other donors' samples. The CDR3: CASSLDGETQYF. CDR3 coding DNA: TGTGCCAGCAGCTTGGACGGAGAGACCCAGTACTTC.